The 27 T cell receptor beta chains below were found in one sample sequenced in a study of response to subunit inactivated influenza vaccine. MiXCR was run by TCRdb on the RT-PCR reads, yielding one entry per CDR3 protein. The sample has about 520,000 distinct CDR3 sequences, 6.5% to 8% seen once. The sequenced sample was PBMCs from blood, obtained less than 30 months after vaccination. The receptors were sampled from a man between 50 and 75 years old who received an inactivated influenza vaccine.

With respect to this clonotype: Possible read error: a much larger clone is one base away. This chain links TRBV7-2 with TRBJ1-5, with no clear D. The CDR3 consists of 14 residues. CDR1 and CDR2 from the germline V gene are SGHTA and FQGNSA. As DNA, the CDR3 is TGTGCCAGCAGCACAGACGTAAACAATCACCCCCAGCATTTT. Amino acid sequence: CASSTDVNNHPQHF. Full variable domain (rest looked up from reference TRBV7-2 and TRBJ1-5): GAGVSQSPSNKVTEKGKDVELRCDPISGHTALYWYRQSLGQGLEFLIYFQGNSAPDKSGLPSDRFSAERTGGSVSTLTIQRTQQEDSAVYLCASSTDVNNHPQHFGDGTRLSIL.

The sample holds many counts of this clonotype. The V gene is TRBV5-1, the J gene TRBJ2-7; TRBD1 might be the D (5 bases). With 3 bases removed from V and 3 bases from J, the gap between germline ends came to 7 bases. From germline, CDR1 is SGHRS and CDR2 YFSETQ. CDR3 length equals 12 residues. In nucleotides, the CDR3 is TGCGCCAGCAGCTACGACAGCTACGAGCAGTACTTC. It yields the protein CASSYDSYEQYF.

This clonotype occurred a few times. This chain joins TRBV7-9 and TRBJ2-3, with TRBD2 identical over 10 bases. This CDR3 contains 16 residues. The germline V gene encodes CDR1 SEHNR and CDR2 FQNEAQ (reference sequence). Germline trimming cut 5 bases from V and 6 bases from J; bases unmatched to any gene: 11. For the CDR3, the DNA is TGTGCCAGCAGCGTTCTAGCGGGAGACGGCCGGGATACGCAGTATTTT. This sequence encodes CASSVLAGDGRDTQYF.

The chain uses TRBV6-5 and TRBJ2-7; unclear D gene. Germline CDR1 is MNHEY and CDR2 is SVGAGI. The CDR3 extends over 15 amino acids. Trimming took 0 bases from V and 0 from J, leaving 9 bases between them. CDR3 amino acids: CASSYSISPSYEQYF. CDR3 sequence (DNA): TGTGCCAGCAGTTACTCGATCAGCCCCTCCTACGAGCAGTACTTC.

The chain links TRBV28 to TRBJ1-6; maybe TRBD1 (5 bases). Looked up from germline, CDR1 is MDHEN and CDR2 is SYDVKM. The CDR3 totals 13 residues. V was cut by 11 bases and J by 0 bases, with 8 bases left in between. CDR3 residues: CAGGSSYNSPLHF. As DNA, the CDR3 is TGTGCCGGGGGGAGCTCCTATAATTCACCCCTCCACTTT.

The V gene is TRBV2, the J gene TRBJ2-7; TRBD2 might be the D (6 bases). V lost 7 bases, J lost 3 bases, and 19 bases lay in between. CDR3 length: 15 residues. Germline CDR1 and CDR2: SNHLY and FYNNEI. The chain's CDR3 is CASNARGGPDYEQYF. For the CDR3, the DNA is TGTGCCAGCAACGCCCGAGGAGGGCCTGACTACGAGCAGTACTTC.

This clonotype has only a few counts. The gene calls are TRBV12-3 or TRBV12-4 and TRBJ1-4; D might be TRBD1 (5 bases). V was cut by 6 bases and J by 4 bases, with 15 bases left in between. This CDR3 is built from 15 residues. In DNA, the CDR3 is TGTGCCAGCAGATTTCAGGGATGGGGTAATGAAAAACTGTTTTTT. Amino acids: CASRFQGWGNEKLFF.

As to this clonotype: A much larger clone is a single base away; this may be a read error. The V and J genes are TRBV12-3 or TRBV12-4 and TRBJ2-3; D call uncertain. Trimming removed 4 bases from V and 7 bases from J, with 9 bases in between. The length of the CDR3 is 12 residues. The CDR3, as DNA: TGTGCCAGCAGTTCGGCCTCCTATACGCAGTATTTT. Translation gives CASSSASYTQYF.

This chain uses TRBV30 with TRBJ1-1; weak D call: TRBD1 (5 bases). V was trimmed by 0 bases and J by 0 bases, leaving 11 bases between them. The CDR3 spans 15 residues. Germline V lookup: CDR1 GTSNPN, CDR2 SVGIG (reference sequence). CDR3 DNA sequence: TGTGCCTGGAGTGTATGGGGCAGGCTGAACACTGAAGCTTTCTTT. It codes for CAWSVWGRLNTEAFF.

This clonotype was seen ten or more times. The rearrangement joins TRBV19 to TRBJ2-1; perhaps D is TRBD1 or TRBD2 (5 bases each). V lost 4 bases and J lost 6, with 10 bases in between. CDR1 is LNHDA and CDR2 is SQIVND in the germline V gene (reference sequence). The length of the CDR3 is 13 residues. Here the CDR3 DNA reads TGTGCCAGTAGTAAGTGGGACCGCAATGAGCAGTTCTTC. This codes for CASSKWDRNEQFF.

This clonotype was detected many times. The V and J genes are TRBV12-3 or TRBV12-4 and TRBJ2-7; no definite D call. V was pared by 1 base and J by 3 bases, with 7 bases between. The CDR3 is 13 residues long. The DNA for the CDR3 is TGTGCCAGCAGTTTAGACCGGTTCTACGAGCAGTACTTC. It is translated as CASSLDRFYEQYF.

This clonotype was counted only a few times. CDR3 sequence (DNA): TGTGCCAGCAGCTTAGTGTCTAGAGCGGGAGCTTCCACAGATACGCAGTATTTT. Amino acid sequence: CASSLVSRAGASTDTQYF. This rearrangement joins TRBV11-2 to TRBJ2-3, with 8 bases aligning to TRBD2. Trimming took 1 base from V and 2 from J; bases not matched to a gene: 11. Looked up from germline, CDR1 is SGHAT and CDR2 is FQNNGV. The CDR3 is 18 amino acids.

At least ten counts were recorded for this clonotype. This rearrangement joins TRBV10-3 to TRBJ2-2; tentative D call: TRBD2 (6 bases). Germline values: CDR1 ENHRY, CDR2 SYGVKD. The CDR3 has 16 residues. Deletions cut 3 bases from V and 0 bases from J, with 11 bases between. CDR3 in DNA: TGTGCCATCAGTGACCTTAGCGGAACGAACACCGGGGAGCTGTTTTTT. Translation gives CAISDLSGTNTGELFF.

This clonotype showed up just a few times. This chain joins TRBV29-1 and TRBJ2-1; TRBD2 aligns across 7 bases. Trimming removed 6 bases from V and 7 bases from J; junction bases left unmatched: 6. CDR1 SQVTM and CDR2 ANQGSEA come from the germline V gene. The CDR3 has 12 amino acids. The CDR3 region has the DNA TGCAGCGTCGGCGGGGGAGATAATGAGCAGTTCTTC. The encoded protein is CSVGGGDNEQFF.

This clonotype was recorded many times. The chain joins TRBV9 to TRBJ2-4, with 7 bases that match TRBD1. Per germline, CDR1 SGDLS and CDR2 YYNGEE. The CDR3 is made up of 14 amino acids. J was trimmed by 8 bases and V by 1 base; bases with no gene match: 6. CDR3 sequence (DNA): TGTGCCAGCAGCGTATCCAGACAGGGCGACATTCAGTACTTC. Translating gives CASSVSRQGDIQYF.

This clonotype showed up many times. This chain links TRBV20-1 with TRBJ2-7; 9 nucleotides line up with TRBD1. CDR1 DFQATT and CDR2 SNEGSKA come from the germline V gene (reference sequence). This CDR3 contains 12 residues. V lost 3 bases, J lost 3 bases, and 0 bases stayed unmatched. The CDR3: CSARDRGYEQYF. In nucleotides, the CDR3 is TGCAGTGCTAGGGACAGGGGCTACGAGCAGTACTTC.

This clonotype was counted only a few times. The chain uses TRBV6-1 and TRBJ2-3; 9 nucleotides match TRBD2. Trimming took 8 bases from V and 3 from J; bases not matched to a gene: 6. Germline CDR1 reads MNHNS; CDR2 reads SASEGT. This CDR3 region has 14 residues. CDR3 nucleotide sequence: TGTGCCAGCGGCCCAGCGGGAGGAACAGATACGCAGTATTTT. Translated, it gives CASGPAGGTDTQYF.

In this sample, this clonotype turned up many times. The V and J genes are TRBV6-2 or TRBV6-3 and TRBJ2-2, with a possible D match to TRBD2 (5 bases). Germline V CDR1 and CDR2: MNHEY, SVGEGT. There are 15 residues in the CDR3. Trimming cost V 8 bases and J 1 base, with 14 bases left between them. The chain's CDR3 is CASALSGVNTGELFF. The CDR3 nucleotides are TGTGCCAGCGCCCTTTCCGGGGTGAACACCGGGGAGCTGTTTTTT.

This clonotype has at least ten counts. J is TRBJ1-4 and V is TRBV5-1, with D hard to call. The CDR3 runs to 14 residues. V was clipped by 0 bases and J by 8 bases, with 11 bases between them. Germline CDR1 and CDR2: SGHRS and YFSETQ. This chain's CDR3 is CASSLGMRMEKLFF. The CDR3 coding sequence is TGCGCCAGCAGCTTGGGAATGAGGATGGAAAAACTGTTTTTT.

The chain uses TRBV20-1 and TRBJ1-4; 8 positions match TRBD1. Germline lookup yields CDR1 DFQATT and CDR2 SNEGSKA (reference sequence). The CDR3 covers 17 residues. Unmatched junction bases numbered 13, after V lost 6 bases and J lost 1 base. In DNA form, the CDR3 reads TGCAGTGCCTATACCGACAGGGGAGTAGGAACTAATGAAAAACTGTTTTTT. Amino acids: CSAYTDRGVGTNEKLFF.

The chain employs TRBV29-1 and TRBJ2-1, with 9 bases aligning to TRBD1. The CDR3 sequence is 16 residues long. V lost 1 base, J lost 4 bases, and 8 bases stayed unmatched. Germline V gives CDR1 SQVTM, CDR2 ANQGSEA. In nucleotides, the CDR3 is TGCAGCGTTGAAGGAGAGGGGACAGGGACATACAATGAGCAGTTCTTC. This gives the protein CSVEGEGTGTYNEQFF.

Many counts were recorded for this clonotype. This chain joins TRBV12-3 or TRBV12-4 and TRBJ2-1; 8 positions match TRBD2. Unmatched junction bases numbered 10, after V lost 6 bases and J lost 3 bases. CDR3 length: 16 residues. CDR3 sequence reads: CASSNLAGSFYNEQFF. CDR3 nucleotide sequence: TGTGCCAGCAGCAATCTAGCGGGCTCCTTCTACAATGAGCAGTTCTTC.

This clonotype was picked up a small number of times. This chain connects TRBV11-3 to TRBJ2-1, with TRBD2 as a possible D gene (7 bases). Trimming removed 5 bases at V and 1 base at J, with 12 bases between. This CDR3 region has 15 residues. CDR1 SGHNT and CDR2 YENEEA come from the germline V gene. The CDR3 loop reads CASSIRGGSYNEQFF. Here the CDR3 DNA reads TGTGCCAGCAGCATCAGGGGAGGGTCCTACAATGAGCAGTTCTTC.

This clonotype has ten or more counts. This chain connects TRBV5-1 to TRBJ2-3; D gene uncertain. Germline loops: CDR1 SGHRS, CDR2 YFSETQ. V lost 7 bases and J lost 0, with 9 bases in between. This CDR3 is 13 amino acids long. The CDR3 here is CASRRASTDTQYF. The CDR3 DNA is TGCGCCAGCCGTAGAGCTAGCACAGATACGCAGTATTTT.

The V gene is TRBV29-1, the J gene TRBJ2-5; 9 bases align to TRBD2. Unmatched junction bases numbered 8, after V lost 1 base and J lost 5 bases. Per germline, CDR1 SQVTM and CDR2 ANQGSEA. This CDR3 comprises 15 residues. The CDR3 DNA follows: TGCAGCGTTGAAGCTGGCGGCGGGAGGGTGGAGACCCAGTACTTC. Translated, it gives CSVEAGGGRVETQYF.

The genes are TRBV7-2 and TRBJ1-1, with TRBD1 matching over 8 bases. Germline trimming cut 7 bases from V and 1 base from J; bases unmatched to any gene: 8. The germline gives CDR1 SGHTA, CDR2 FQGNSA. This CDR3 comprises 15 residues. CDR3: CASIPRTGTNTEAFF. The CDR3 DNA is TGTGCCAGCATCCCCCGGACAGGGACGAACACTGAAGCTTTCTTT.

This clonotype was recorded a few times. The rearrangement uses TRBV7-8 and TRBJ1-2; maybe TRBD1 (6 bases). Germline lookup yields CDR1 SGHVS and CDR2 FQNEAQ. Trimming took off 1 base at V and 2 bases at J, with 11 bases between the two ends. The CDR3 extends over 15 amino acids. CDR3 in DNA: TGTGCCAGCAGCTTAGATGGAACAGGGAACTATGGCTACACCTTC. It encodes CASSLDGTGNYGYTF.